The rows below give T cell receptor beta chains drawn from one sample of a study of T cell repertoires in ileal Crohn's disease. Using immunoSEQ multiplex PCR, the repertoire was profiled, and TCRdb retains in-frame clones only, with some absent. The sample shows about 7,000 clones, less than 75% of them seen only once. Input material: ileal tissue. Receptor source: an adult with Crohn's disease. The CDR3 runs from the conserved cysteine through the conserved F or W. A D gene is named only where the DNA matches it firmly. A row's size may be missing; if present it is once, few, many or a size class.

v_gene	abundance	j_gene	d_gene	CDR3aa	CDR3nt
TRBV10-3	-	TRBJ2-7	TRBD2	CAISESETSGYYEQYF	TGTGCCATCAGTGAGAGCGAGACTAGCGGTTACTACGAGCAGTACTTC
TRBV7-9	-	TRBJ1-4	-	CASSSAPGVTEKLFF	TGTGCCAGCAGCTCCGCCCCAGGGGTTACAGAAAAACTGTTTTTT
TRBV6-5	-	TRBJ1-3	-	CASRRWEGAGNTIYF	TGTGCCAGCAGGCGCTGGGAGGGGGCTGGAAACACCATATATTTT
TRBV10-3	-	TRBJ1-2	-	CAISSDQVNYGYTF	TGTGCCATCAGCAGTGATCAGGTTAACTATGGCTACACCTTC
TRBV16	-	TRBJ2-7	-	CASSPPGRFLNEQYF	TGTGCCAGCAGCCCCCCAGGGCGTTTTCTCAACGAGCAGTACTTC
TRBV10-3	few	TRBJ2-7	TRBD2	CAISESETSGYYEQYF	TGTGCCATCAGTGAGAGCGAGACTAGCGGTTACTACGAGCAGTACTTC
TRBV2	-	TRBJ2-2	TRBD2	CASSEGVGGAGTGELFF	TGTGCCAGCAGTGAAGGGGTCGGGGGGGCTGGCACCGGGGAGCTGTTTTTT
TRBV11-2	-	TRBJ1-1	TRBD1	CASSQTTGVWNTEAFF	TGTGCCAGCAGCCAAACTACAGGGGTGTGGAACACTGAAGCTTTCTTT
TRBV7-3	few	TRBJ2-2	-	CASSAYGGDTGELFF	TGTGCCAGCAGCGCCTATGGAGGGGACACCGGGGAGCTGTTTTTT
TRBV7-9	few	TRBJ2-3	-	CASSLVSGTGDTQYF	TGTGCCAGCAGCTTAGTAAGCGGGACAGGAGATACGCAGTATTTT
TRBV30	-	TRBJ1-6	TRBD1	CAWNRDRRNSPLHF	TGTGCCTGGAACCGGGACAGGAGAAATTCACCCCTCCACTTT
TRBV2	few	TRBJ2-5	-	CASRDLGIETQYF	TGTGCCAGCAGGGATCTAGGCATAGAGACCCAGTACTTC
TRBV4-3	once	TRBJ1-1	-	CASSQVPSGEAFF	TGCGCCAGCAGCCAAGTGCCCTCAGGTGAAGCTTTCTTT
TRBV4-3	few	TRBJ1-2	TRBD1	CASSQDGQGAHRYGYTF	TGCGCCAGCAGCCAAGATGGACAGGGGGCGCATCGCTATGGCTACACCTTC
TRBV30	-	TRBJ2-1	-	CAWRVQYNEQFF	TGTGCCTGGAGGGTCCAGTACAATGAGCAGTTCTTC
TRBV2	once	TRBJ2-1	TRBD1	CANQVDRASNEQFF	TGTGCCAACCAAGTAGACAGGGCGAGCAATGAGCAGTTCTTC
TRBV5-1	-	TRBJ2-7	TRBD2	CASSSTSGDPGLYEQYF	TGCGCCAGCAGCTCGACTAGCGGGGACCCTGGCCTTTACGAGCAGTACTTC
TRBV29-1	-	TRBJ1-1	-	CSAERAANTEAFF	TGCAGCGCCGAGCGGGCCGCGAACACTGAAGCTTTCTTT
TRBV6-1	-	TRBJ2-3	-	CASSVRDTQYF	TGTGCCAGCAGTGTGCGAGATACGCAGTATTTT
TRBV7-7	few	TRBJ2-1	TRBD2	CASSLEAGGPYNEQFF	TGTGCTAGCAGCTTAGAGGCGGGGGGGCCCTACAATGAGCAGTTCTTC
TRBV4-2	-	TRBJ1-2	-	CASAGGVGGYTF	TGTGCCAGCGCGGGAGGGGTGGGGGGCTACACCTTC
TRBV11-2	-	TRBJ2-3	TRBD2	CASSLGTLGGAGGTDTQYF	TGTGCCAGCAGCTTAGGCACCCTCGGTGGGGCGGGGGGCACAGATACGCAGTATTTT
TRBV7-9	-	TRBJ1-2	-	CASSVGGSYGYTF	TGTGCCAGCAGTGTAGGGGGTTCCTATGGCTACACCTTC
TRBV14	-	TRBJ2-3	-	CASSQEGQGSTDTQYF	TGTGCCAGCAGCCAAGAAGGTCAGGGGAGCACAGATACGCAGTATTTT
TRBV19	large	TRBJ2-5	TRBD1	CASSIRGTDQETQYF	TGTGCCAGTAGTATAAGGGGGACAGACCAAGAGACCCAGTACTTC
TRBV4-2	few	TRBJ1-5	TRBD1	CASSDQGDSNQPQHF	TGTGCCAGCAGTGACCAGGGGGATAGCAATCAGCCCCAGCATTTT
TRBV5-6	-	TRBJ1-4	-	CASSFPGTRDEKLFF	TGTGCCAGCAGCTTTCCCGGGACACGGGACGAAAAACTGTTTTTT
TRBV6-4	few	TRBJ1-1	-	CASSDSFGGRKAFF	TGTGCCAGCAGTGACTCTTTCGGGGGGCGCAAAGCTTTCTTT
TRBV7-8	-	TRBJ1-1	-	CASSNSRVITEAFF	TGTGCCAGCAGCAATTCCAGGGTTATCACTGAAGCTTTCTTT
TRBV5-4	few	TRBJ1-3	-	CASSPGQTTFGNTIYF	TGTGCCAGCAGCCCTGGACAGACAACCTTTGGAAACACCATATATTTT
TRBV30	-	TRBJ1-5	-	CAWSPPGGPQHF	TGTGCCTGGAGTCCCCCGGGTGGGCCCCAGCATTTT
TRBV2	-	TRBJ2-7	TRBD1	CASSAPGQSYEQYF	TGTGCCAGCAGTGCCCCGGGACAGTCCTACGAGCAGTACTTC
TRBV27	few	TRBJ2-3	TRBD2	CASIGLAGDTQYF	TGTGCCAGCATTGGGCTAGCGGGGGATACGCAGTATTTT
TRBV18	-	TRBJ1-4	TRBD1	CASSPNRGPNEKLFF	TGTGCCAGCTCACCTAACAGGGGCCCTAATGAAAAACTGTTTTTT
TRBV9	-	TRBJ1-4	-	CASSVEGGAGNEKLFF	TGTGCCAGCAGCGTAGAGGGAGGGGCCGGGAATGAAAAACTGTTTTTT
TRBV7-9	few	TRBJ2-5	TRBD1	CASRPRGTGPKTQYF	TGTGCCAGCAGACCCCGTGGGACAGGCCCCAAGACCCAGTACTTC
TRBV19	-	TRBJ1-1	TRBD1	CATSDRKSEAFF	TGTGCCACCTCGGACAGGAAAAGTGAAGCTTTCTTT
TRBV5-1	-	TRBJ2-7	TRBD1	CASSVRDRTYEQYF	TGCGCCAGCAGCGTCCGGGACAGGACCTACGAGCAGTACTTC
TRBV7-2	-	TRBJ1-2	-	CASSPSYGYTF	TGTGCCAGCAGCCCCTCGTATGGCTACACCTTC
TRBV9	-	TRBJ2-7	-	CASSGPLGGAYEQYF	TGTGCCAGCAGCGGCCCACTAGGCGGGGCCTACGAGCAGTACTTC
TRBV30	-	TRBJ2-7	TRBD1	CACGSTGTGVEQYF	TGTGCCTGCGGCAGCACCGGGACAGGGGTCGAGCAGTACTTC
TRBV18	-	TRBJ2-3	-	CASSIPTSTQYF	TGTGCCAGCTCAATCCCTACTAGTACGCAGTATTTT
TRBV5-4	few	TRBJ1-2	-	CASSIRVGYGYTF	TGTGCCAGCAGCATCAGGGTAGGCTATGGCTACACCTTC
TRBV7-2	-	TRBJ2-7	-	CASSPQGGASYEQYF	TGTGCCAGCAGCCCTCAGGGCGGGGCTTCCTACGAGCAGTACTTC
TRBV4-2	-	TRBJ1-5	-	CASSGTGYSNQPQHF	TGTGCCAGCAGCGGTACAGGGTATAGCAATCAGCCCCAGCATTTT
TRBV11-3	-	TRBJ2-3	TRBD2	CASSLSGRADTQYF	TGTGCCAGCAGCTTATCGGGGAGGGCAGATACGCAGTATTTT
TRBV7-2	few	TRBJ2-7	-	CASLKSGSDEQYF	TGTGCCAGCCTCAAAAGCGGGTCAGACGAGCAGTACTTC
TRBV28	once	TRBJ1-2	-	CAVTGSEIVVYGYTF	TGTGCCGTAACCGGGAGCGAGATAGTCGTCTATGGCTACACCTTC
TRBV6-5	-	TRBJ2-1	TRBD1	CASSYSGGVYNEQFF	TGTGCCAGCAGTTACTCAGGGGGCGTATACAATGAGCAGTTCTTC
TRBV21-1	few	TRBJ1-5	-	CASNRRYSNQPQHF	TGTGCCAGCAACAGGCGGTATAGCAATCAGCCCCAGCATTTT
TRBV10-2	-	TRBJ2-7	-	CASEEIGTPYEQYF	TGCGCCAGCGAGGAAATAGGGACACCCTACGAGCAGTACTTC
TRBV6-5	-	TRBJ2-7	TRBD1	CASSFSEDRASYEQYF	TGTGCCAGCAGTTTTTCCGAGGACAGGGCGAGCTACGAGCAGTACTTC
TRBV28	few	TRBJ2-1	-	CASTPVGSSYNEQFF	TGTGCCAGTACCCCAGTAGGGAGCTCCTACAATGAGCAGTTCTTC
TRBV27	few	TRBJ2-2	-	CAVRTDYTGELFF	TGTGCCGTTAGGACAGACTACACCGGGGAGCTGTTTTTT
TRBV5-1	-	TRBJ2-1	-	CASSPSYNEQFF	TGCGCCAGCAGCCCCAGCTACAATGAGCAGTTCTTC
TRBV25-1	-	TRBJ2-2	TRBD2	CASSSMAGGNTGELFF	TGTGCCAGCAGCTCGATGGCGGGGGGAAACACCGGGGAGCTGTTTTTT